This entry lists 6 T cell receptor beta chains sequenced from one sample in a study of cytomegalovirus exposure and HLA in healthy donors. In the PCR, 60 Vbeta and 13 Jbeta primers were used. Here immunoSEQ multiplex PCR was the method, and the copy in TCRdb shows in-frame clones only, minus some. Of some 130,000 clones detected, more than 60% appear once; the ten largest clones hold 8% to 10%. Input material: PBMCs. The origin of the receptors is a man aged 35 to 55 in good health and CMV-seropositive.

The chain joins TRBV5-6 to TRBJ2-7; weak D call: TRBD1 (6 bases). This CDR3 has 15 residues. Trimming pared 1 base from V and 0 bases from J, leaving 11 bases between. The germline V gene encodes CDR1 SGHDT and CDR2 YYEEEE. This CDR3 reads CASSLTPDSSYEQYF. CDR3 DNA: TGTGCCAGCAGCTTGACACCGGACAGCTCCTACGAGCAGTACTTC.

This sequence joins TRBV5-1 and TRBJ1-1; D unclear. The germline CDR1 and CDR2 sequences are SGHRS and YFSETQ. Trimming removed 0 bases from V and 5 bases from J, with 11 bases in between. The CDR3 extends over 14 amino acids. The CDR3 coding sequence is TGCGCCAGCAGCTTGGCCGGGGAAAGAACTGAAGCTTTCTTT. Protein sequence: CASSLAGERTEAFF.

The chain recombines TRBV7-2 with TRBJ2-3; weak D call: TRBD1 (6 bases). Germline-derived CDR1 and CDR2 are SGHTA and FQGNSA. The CDR3 sequence is 13 residues long. Trimming took off 3 bases at V and 3 bases at J, with 7 bases between the two ends. CDR3 loop: CASSFQGTDTQYF. CDR3 coding DNA: TGTGCCAGCAGCTTCCAGGGGACAGATACGCAGTATTTT.

This clone has a handful of counts. The chain carries TRBV5-1 and TRBJ1-4; D is possibly TRBD1 (6 bases). V shed 0 bases and J shed 7 bases, with 13 bases lying between them. Germline CDR1 reads SGHRS; CDR2 reads YFSETQ. This CDR3 is built from 15 residues. In DNA form, the CDR3 reads TGCGCCAGCAGCTTGGCGGCAGGGGCGCGTGAAAAACTGTTTTTT. As protein: CASSLAAGAREKLFF. Filled out from reference TRBV5-1 and TRBJ1-4, the complete variable domain reads KAGVTQTPRYLIKTRGQQVTLSCSPISGHRSVSWYQQTPGQGLQFLFEYFSETQRNKGNFPGRFSGRQFSNSRSEMNVSTLELGDSALYLCASSLAAGAREKLFFGSGTQLSVL.

V is TRBV27 and J is TRBJ2-1; D gene unclear. Per germline, CDR1 MNHEY and CDR2 SMNVEV (reference sequence). This CDR3 is 14 amino acids long. Deletions cut 2 bases from V and 4 bases from J, with 9 bases between. The CDR3, as DNA: TGTGCCAGCAGTTTACCAAGCGAGTACAATGAGCAGTTCTTC. The encoded protein is CASSLPSEYNEQFF.

The CDR3 DNA is TGTGCCAGCAGGGGGACAGGGGGTGGCTACACCTTC. This translates into CASRGTGGGYTF. The chain recombines TRBV2 with TRBJ1-2, with TRBD1 identical over 11 bases. V gave up 6 bases and J gave up 7 bases; unmatched junction bases: 1. Looked up from germline, CDR1 is SNHLY and CDR2 is FYNNEI. This CDR3 comprises 12 residues. The full variable domain, in which reference TRBV2 and TRBJ1-2 provide the parts outside the CDR3, is EPEVTQTPSHQVTQMGQEVILRCVPISNHLYFYWYRQILGQKVEFLVSFYNNEISEKSEIFDDQFSVERPDGSNFTLKIRSTKLEDSAMYFCASRGTGGGYTFGSGTRLTVV.